Presented here are 6 T cell receptor beta chains from one specimen sequenced in a study of T cells in Graves' hyperthyroidism and ophthalmopathy. Amplification of TCR beta CDR3 regions was performed using RNA transcripts as template. First-round RT-PCR with HTBI primers amplified the TCR CDR3 region. A single record per CDR3 protein comes from TCRdb applying MiXCR to the multiplex PCR reads. In the table there are approximately 400,000 distinct CDR3 sequences, under 20% of which are singletons. Source material: blood. The receptor source for this set is a man between 18 and 35 years old with Graves' ophthalmopathy.

This clonotype was seen more than once but under ten times. A much larger clone lies a single base off, so this may be a read error. This sequence joins TRBV7-9 and TRBJ2-1; TRBD1 matches at 10 bases. The CDR3 runs 14 residues. Germline V lookup: CDR1 SEHNR, CDR2 FQNEAQ (reference sequence). DNA for the CDR3: TGTGCCAGCAGGGGGACAGGGGTTTACAATGAGCAGCTCTTC. Its translation: CASRGTGVYNEQLF.

This clonotype was counted at least ten times. This rearrangement joins TRBV18 to TRBJ1-1; D gene ambiguous. Germline CDR1 is KGHSH and CDR2 is LQKENI. V shed 5 bases and J shed 1 base, with 5 bases lying between them. This CDR3 is 12 amino acids long. The CDR3 DNA sequence: TGTGCCAGCTCAAGGGCGAACACTGAAGCTTTCTTT. This translates into CASSRANTEAFF.

This clonotype was seen at least ten times. This sequence joins TRBV2 and TRBJ1-2; 7 nucleotides agree with TRBD1. The germline gives CDR1 SNHLY, CDR2 FYNNEI. Germline trimming cut 1 base from V and 3 bases from J; bases unmatched to any gene: 5. There are 15 residues in the CDR3. The CDR3 DNA follows: TGTGCCAGCAGTGAAGGGCGAGGGGGCGACTATGGCTACACCTTC. It specifies CASSEGRGGDYGYTF.

On this clonotype itself: Possible read error: a much larger clone is one base away. The rearrangement uses TRBV5-1 and TRBJ1-1, with 8 bases aligning to TRBD1. CDR1 is SGHRS and CDR2 is YFSETQ in the germline V gene. The CDR3 consists of 15 residues. The junction had 5 bases not matched to a gene; V was cut back by 4 bases and J by 0 bases. The CDR3 spells CASSAPTGVNTEAFF. CDR3 nucleotides: TGCGCCAGCAGCGCCCCGACAGGGGTGAACACTGAAGCTTTCTTT.

This clonotype has a count of ten or more. This chain joins TRBV20-1 and TRBJ1-1, with unresolved D. The V end lost 5 bases, the J end lost 0 bases, and 10 bases lay between the germline ends. Germline loops: CDR1 DFQATT, CDR2 SNEGSKA (reference sequence). CDR3 length equals 13 residues. The CDR3 here is CSALFSMNTEAFF. CDR3 nucleotides: TGCAGTGCTCTCTTCTCGATGAACACTGAAGCTTTCTTT.

This clonotype was detected a few times. The J gene is TRBJ1-2, the V gene TRBV20-1; D ambiguous. The CDR3 runs to 13 residues. Trimming cost V 0 bases and J 8 bases, with 13 bases left between them. CDR1 is DFQATT, CDR2 SNEGSKA, per germline (reference sequence). The chain's CDR3 is CSARDEDRVGYTF. As DNA, the CDR3 is TGCAGTGCTAGAGATGAGGACCGGGTAGGCTACACCTTC.